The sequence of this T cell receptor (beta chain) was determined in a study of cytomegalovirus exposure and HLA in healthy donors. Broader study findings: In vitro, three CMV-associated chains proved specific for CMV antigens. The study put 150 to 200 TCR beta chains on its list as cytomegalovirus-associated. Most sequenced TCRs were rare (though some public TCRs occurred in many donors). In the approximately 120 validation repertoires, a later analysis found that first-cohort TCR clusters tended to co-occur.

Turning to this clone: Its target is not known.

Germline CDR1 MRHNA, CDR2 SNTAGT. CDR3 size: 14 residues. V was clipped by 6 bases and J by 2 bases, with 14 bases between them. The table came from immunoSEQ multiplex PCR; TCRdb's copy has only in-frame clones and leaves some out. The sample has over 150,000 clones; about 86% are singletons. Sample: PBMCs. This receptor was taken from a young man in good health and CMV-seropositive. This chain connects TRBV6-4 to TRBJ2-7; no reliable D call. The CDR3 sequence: CASRYEESAYEQYF. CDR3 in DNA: TGTGCCAGCAGGTACGAGGAATCGGCCTACGAGCAGTACTTC.